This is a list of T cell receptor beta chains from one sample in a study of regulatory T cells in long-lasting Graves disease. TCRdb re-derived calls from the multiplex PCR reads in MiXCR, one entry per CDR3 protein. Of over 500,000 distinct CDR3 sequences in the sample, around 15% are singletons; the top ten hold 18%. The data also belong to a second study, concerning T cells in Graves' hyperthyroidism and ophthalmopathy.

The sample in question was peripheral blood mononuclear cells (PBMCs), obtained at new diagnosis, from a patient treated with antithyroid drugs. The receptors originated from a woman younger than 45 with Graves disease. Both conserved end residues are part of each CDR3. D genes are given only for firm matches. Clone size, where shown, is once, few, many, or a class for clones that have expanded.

cdr3_nt: TGCAGTGCTGGCATTCCGGGACATGGGTCAGATACGCAGTATTTT
cdr3_aa: CSAGIPGHGSDTQYF
clone_size: few
cdr3_length: 15
j_call: TRBJ2-3
d_call: NA
v_call: TRBV20-1

cdr3_nt: TGTGCCAGCAGCCCAGTAGCGGGAGGGGGATACAATGAGCAGTTCTTC
cdr3_aa: CASSPVAGGGYNEQFF
clone_size: many
cdr3_length: 16
j_call: TRBJ2-1
d_call: TRBD2
v_call: TRBV7-3

cdr3_nt: TGTGCCAGCAGTTTAGGGACAGCAAATACCTACGAGCAGTACTTC
cdr3_aa: CASSLGTANTYEQYF
clone_size: few
cdr3_length: 15
j_call: TRBJ2-7
d_call: TRBD1
v_call: TRBV27

cdr3_nt: TGCAGTGCTAGTGAACGAAGGATCCGGGAGGGCTACACCTTC
cdr3_aa: CSASERRIREGYTF
clone_size: few
cdr3_length: 14
j_call: TRBJ1-2
d_call: NA
v_call: TRBV20-1

cdr3_nt: TGTGCCAGCAGCGAAAGGGGTGGCAATCAGCCCCAGCATTTT
cdr3_aa: CASSERGGNQPQHF
clone_size: NA
cdr3_length: 14
j_call: TRBJ1-5
d_call: NA
v_call: TRBV9

cdr3_nt: TGTGCCAGCAGTGACGACCGGGACAGGGGACAGTTCTTC
cdr3_aa: CASSDDRDRGQFF
clone_size: many
cdr3_length: 13
j_call: TRBJ2-1
d_call: TRBD1
v_call: TRBV2

cdr3_nt: TGCGCCAGCAGCCAAGAAGTGATACAATTTAGCAATCAGCCCCAGCATTTT
cdr3_aa: CASSQEVIQFSNQPQHF
clone_size: NA
cdr3_length: 17
j_call: TRBJ1-5
d_call: NA
v_call: TRBV4-1

cdr3_nt: TGTGCCAGCAGCTACGGGGGAAGCCGGCGGTCCTACGAGCAGTACTTC
cdr3_aa: CASSYGGSRRSYEQYF
clone_size: NA
cdr3_length: 16
j_call: TRBJ2-7
d_call: NA
v_call: TRBV11-2

cdr3_nt: TGTGCCAGCAGTTTACAGGGAATAGTGAACGAGCAGTACTTC
cdr3_aa: CASSLQGIVNEQYF
clone_size: many
cdr3_length: 14
j_call: TRBJ2-7
d_call: NA
v_call: TRBV6-5

cdr3_nt: TGTGCCAGCAGTCCCTTGACAGGGTACACAGATACGCAGTATTTT
cdr3_aa: CASSPLTGYTDTQYF
clone_size: NA
cdr3_length: 15
j_call: TRBJ2-3
d_call: TRBD1
v_call: TRBV12-3/TRBV12-4

cdr3_nt: TGTGCCAGCAGTTTCCCGGGCGGGGAATGGTTGGGCGCAGATACGCAGTATTTT
cdr3_aa: CASSFPGGEWLGADTQYF
clone_size: NA
cdr3_length: 18
j_call: TRBJ2-3
d_call: NA
v_call: TRBV28

cdr3_nt: TGTGCCAGCAGCCGGGGACATGCTGGCCTGGTCGAGCAGTACTTC
cdr3_aa: CASSRGHAGLVEQYF
clone_size: NA
cdr3_length: 15
j_call: TRBJ2-7
d_call: NA
v_call: TRBV14

cdr3_nt: TGCAGTGCCCCCGCGGGGTTGTTGGAGACCCAGTACTTC
cdr3_aa: CSAPAGLLETQYF
clone_size: few
cdr3_length: 13
j_call: TRBJ2-5
d_call: NA
v_call: TRBV20-1

cdr3_nt: TGTGCCAGCAGCCCTACAGGACAGGGGTACAATGAGCAGTTCTTC
cdr3_aa: CASSPTGQGYNEQFF
clone_size: NA
cdr3_length: 15
j_call: TRBJ2-1
d_call: TRBD1
v_call: TRBV7-2

cdr3_nt: TGTGCCAGCAGCCATCGGAGGACTAGCGGCCGAACTGAGCAGTTCTTC
cdr3_aa: CASSHRRTSGRTEQFF
clone_size: few
cdr3_length: 16
j_call: TRBJ2-1
d_call: TRBD2
v_call: TRBV3-1

cdr3_nt: TGCAGTGCTAAAAGACAGCGTAGCGGGATCCGGAATGAGCAGTTCTTC
cdr3_aa: CSAKRQRSGIRNEQFF
clone_size: NA
cdr3_length: 16
j_call: TRBJ2-1
d_call: TRBD2
v_call: TRBV20-1

cdr3_nt: TGTGCCTGGAGCGGGTACACTGAAGCTTTCTTT
cdr3_aa: CAWSGYTEAFF
clone_size: many
cdr3_length: 11
j_call: TRBJ1-1
d_call: NA
v_call: TRBV30

cdr3_nt: TGCAGTGCTAGAGAGGGCAGGGGGCATAATTCACCCCTCCACTTT
cdr3_aa: CSAREGRGHNSPLHF
clone_size: NA
cdr3_length: 15
j_call: TRBJ1-6
d_call: TRBD1
v_call: TRBV20-1

cdr3_nt: TGTGCCAGCAGTTTATCAGGATCTCTGGTTTCACCCCTCCACTTT
cdr3_aa: CASSLSGSLVSPLHF
clone_size: many
cdr3_length: 15
j_call: TRBJ1-6
d_call: NA
v_call: TRBV27

cdr3_nt: TGCAGTGCTACACCGCCGGGCCGAAGAGGGAAGGAGACCCAGTACTTC
cdr3_aa: CSATPPGRRGKETQYF
clone_size: many
cdr3_length: 16
j_call: TRBJ2-5
d_call: NA
v_call: TRBV20-1

cdr3_nt: TGTGCCAGCAGTTTGGTTTTCGGGACCCAGTACTTC
cdr3_aa: CASSLVFGTQYF
clone_size: NA
cdr3_length: 12
j_call: TRBJ2-5
d_call: NA
v_call: TRBV6-2/TRBV6-3

cdr3_nt: TGTGCCAGCAGTTTTCCCGAGCGGCTCTACAATGAGCAGTTCTTC
cdr3_aa: CASSFPERLYNEQFF
clone_size: many
cdr3_length: 15
j_call: TRBJ2-1
d_call: NA
v_call: TRBV28

cdr3_nt: TGCAGCGTACGGTCAGGGGGAGGCTATGGCTACACCTTC
cdr3_aa: CSVRSGGGYGYTF
clone_size: few
cdr3_length: 13
j_call: TRBJ1-2
d_call: TRBD1
v_call: TRBV29-1

cdr3_nt: TGTGCCTGGCCACCCCTACGTCGGCTGTTTTTT
cdr3_aa: CAWPPLRRLFF
clone_size: few
cdr3_length: 11
j_call: TRBJ2-2
d_call: NA
v_call: TRBV30

cdr3_nt: TGTGCCAGCAGTGACGAAAAACTGTTTTTT
cdr3_aa: CASSDEKLFF
clone_size: many
cdr3_length: 10
j_call: TRBJ1-4
d_call: NA
v_call: TRBV6-1

cdr3_nt: TGTGCCAGTTACCCCGGGACAGCCTACGAGCAGTACTTC
cdr3_aa: CASYPGTAYEQYF
clone_size: NA
cdr3_length: 13
j_call: TRBJ2-7
d_call: TRBD1
v_call: TRBV19

cdr3_nt: TGTGCCAGCAGCCAAGCAGGGAGGGGTAGATCACCCCTCCACTTT
cdr3_aa: CASSQAGRGRSPLHF
clone_size: NA
cdr3_length: 15
j_call: TRBJ1-6
d_call: NA
v_call: TRBV14

cdr3_nt: TGCGCCAGCAGTGAAGGGACAGGGGCCTACGAGCAGTACTTC
cdr3_aa: CASSEGTGAYEQYF
clone_size: many
cdr3_length: 14
j_call: TRBJ2-7
d_call: TRBD1
v_call: TRBV10-1

cdr3_nt: TGTGCTAGTGAGGGACAGGGTGTCCCTGAAGCTTTCTTT
cdr3_aa: CASEGQGVPEAFF
clone_size: many
cdr3_length: 13
j_call: TRBJ1-1
d_call: TRBD1
v_call: TRBV12-5

cdr3_nt: TGTGCCAGTAGTACGGGACAGGGAGGCGGGGAGCTGTTTTTT
cdr3_aa: CASSTGQGGGELFF
clone_size: NA
cdr3_length: 14
j_call: TRBJ2-2
d_call: TRBD1
v_call: TRBV19

cdr3_nt: TGCGCCAGCAGAGAATCGTCCGGGGTGACCCAGTACTTC
cdr3_aa: CASRESSGVTQYF
clone_size: few
cdr3_length: 13
j_call: TRBJ2-5
d_call: NA
v_call: TRBV10-2

cdr3_nt: TGTGCCAGCAGCTTTGGACCGGGGAACAATGAGCAGTTCTTC
cdr3_aa: CASSFGPGNNEQFF
clone_size: NA
cdr3_length: 14
j_call: TRBJ2-1
d_call: NA
v_call: TRBV7-2

cdr3_nt: TGCGCCAGCAGCTGGGACGGTCGCACAGATACGCAGTATTTT
cdr3_aa: CASSWDGRTDTQYF
clone_size: few
cdr3_length: 14
j_call: TRBJ2-3
d_call: NA
v_call: TRBV5-1

cdr3_nt: TGTGCCTGGAGTGTACTCGGGGGCTATAATTCACCCCTCCACTTT
cdr3_aa: CAWSVLGGYNSPLHF
clone_size: NA
cdr3_length: 15
j_call: TRBJ1-6
d_call: NA
v_call: TRBV30

cdr3_nt: TGCAGTGTTCCCTTAGCTGGGATGACAGATACGCAGTATTTT
cdr3_aa: CSVPLAGMTDTQYF
clone_size: NA
cdr3_length: 14
j_call: TRBJ2-3
d_call: NA
v_call: TRBV20-1